These 21 T cell receptor beta chains originate from one sample sequenced in a study of cytomegalovirus exposure and HLA in healthy donors. The PCR used 60 Vbeta and 13 Jbeta primers. The table came from immunoSEQ multiplex PCR; TCRdb's copy has only in-frame clones and leaves some out. The sample lists 99,000 or so clones, 13% to 15% occurring once. Sequencing used PBMCs. These receptors all come from a female donor in good health and CMV-seronegative.

This clone was detected only a few times. The genes are TRBV14 and TRBJ1-1, with D possibly matching TRBD1 (6 bases). Trimming took 0 bases from V and 9 from J, leaving 20 bases between them. The CDR3 runs to 16 residues. In germline, CDR1 is SGHDN, CDR2 FVKESK. CDR3 amino acids: CASSQDPEGGRGQAFF. In DNA form, the CDR3 reads TGTGCCAGCAGCCAAGATCCGGAGGGGGGGCGGGGTCAAGCTTTCTTT.

This rearrangement joins TRBV18 to TRBJ1-4, with D uncertain. Germline V gene sequence: CDR1 KGHSH, CDR2 LQKENI. The CDR3 spans 17 residues. The V and J ends lost 1 base and 0 bases respectively, with 12 bases between them. The CDR3 region is CASSPRLVTATNEKLFF. The CDR3 DNA reads as TGTGCCAGCTCACCACGGCTAGTTACTGCAACTAATGAAAAACTGTTTTTT.

The CDR3 DNA is TGTGCCAGCACCCTGACCGGGGAGCTGTTTTTT. This translates into CASTLTGELFF. The genes are TRBV7-8 and TRBJ2-2; no reliable D call. Germline assignment: CDR1 SGHVS and CDR2 FQNEAQ. The CDR3 spans 11 residues. Deletions cut 7 bases from V and 5 bases from J, with 5 bases between.

The rearrangement uses TRBV4-1 and TRBJ2-5, with D unresolved. Germline lookup yields CDR1 MGHRA and CDR2 YSYEKL. The CDR3 loop spans 15 amino acids. The germline V and J ends were trimmed by 0 bases and 1 base, with 9 bases remaining between them. The CDR3 DNA follows: TGCGCCAGCAGCCAAGATCCTGGCAGCCAAGAGACCCAGTACTTC. It encodes CASSQDPGSQETQYF.

The chain recombines TRBV7-2 with TRBJ1-2, with no clear D. CDR1 is SGHTA, CDR2 FQGNSA, per germline. V dropped 4 bases and J dropped 3 bases, with 9 bases sitting between them. This CDR3 is 13 amino acids long. The CDR3 DNA follows: TGTGCCAGCAGCTCATCAGATGACTATGGCTACACCTTC. It yields the protein CASSSSDDYGYTF. Variable domain in full (rest from reference TRBV7-2 and TRBJ1-2): GAGVSQSPSNKVTEKGKDVELRCDPISGHTALYWYRQSLGQGLEFLIYFQGNSAPDKSGLPSDRFSAERTGGSVSTLTIQRTQQEDSAVYLCASSSSDDYGYTFGSGTRLTVV.

This clone appeared a few times. The CDR3, as DNA: TGCAGCGTCCTCGGACAGTACCAAGAGACCCAGTACTTC. Its protein is CSVLGQYQETQYF. This chain links TRBV29-1 with TRBJ2-5; D perhaps matches TRBD1 (6 bases). This CDR3 region has 13 residues. Deletions cut 6 bases from V and 0 bases from J, with 11 bases between. Germline assignment: CDR1 SQVTM and CDR2 ANQGSEA.

The gene calls are TRBV27 and TRBJ2-1; 8 positions agree with TRBD1. The CDR3 covers 14 residues. CDR1 and CDR2 from the germline V gene are MNHEY and SMNVEV (reference sequence). Unmatched junction bases numbered 6, after V lost 3 bases and J lost 8 bases. CDR3 coding DNA: TGTGCCAGCAGTTTGCGGACAGGGTCTTATGAGCAGTTCTTC. This gives the protein CASSLRTGSYEQFF.

The chain joins TRBV4-1 to TRBJ1-1, with 11 bases identical to TRBD1. The V segment lost 3 bases and the J segment 3 bases; nucleotides outside the gene matches: 6. Germline values: CDR1 MGHRA, CDR2 YSYEKL. The CDR3 totals 16 residues. The chain's CDR3 is CASSHGQGAFHTEAFF. For the CDR3, the DNA is TGCGCCAGCAGCCATGGACAGGGGGCTTTTCACACTGAAGCTTTCTTT.

This chain connects TRBV9 to TRBJ1-2; D is perhaps TRBD1 (5 bases). Trimming pared 4 bases from V and 3 bases from J, leaving 19 bases between. This CDR3 comprises 16 residues. Germline values: CDR1 SGDLS, CDR2 YYNGEE. CDR3: CASSSHGGTHYYGYTF. CDR3 nucleotide sequence: TGTGCCAGCAGCTCCCATGGGGGGACGCATTACTATGGCTACACCTTC.

The chain recombines TRBV13 with TRBJ2-7; 8 bases agree with TRBD2. The CDR3 is 13 amino acids. Germline values: CDR1 PRHDT, CDR2 FYEKMQ (reference sequence). Germline trimming cut 4 bases from V and 3 bases from J; bases unmatched to any gene: 2. The CDR3 DNA reads TGTGCCAGCAGCTCCACTAGCGGCTACGAGCAGTACTTC. Its protein is CASSSTSGYEQYF.

This clone was detected a few times. The chain employs TRBV10-2 and TRBJ1-1; maybe TRBD1 (6 bases). The CDR3 is 13 amino acids. Between the trimmed V and J ends, which lost 6 bases and 5 bases, there was a span of 13 bases. CDR1 WSHSY and CDR2 SAAADI come from the germline V gene. CDR3 in amino acids: CASRSTRGTEAFF. Written as DNA, the CDR3 is TGCGCCAGCAGATCAACAAGGGGGACTGAAGCTTTCTTT.

A few counts support this clone. The chain carries TRBV6-5 and TRBJ1-2; D not resolved. Germline CDR1 reads MNHEY; CDR2 reads SVGAGI. The CDR3 loop spans 14 amino acids. V was trimmed by 2 bases and J by 0 bases, leaving 7 bases between them. CDR3 sequence reads: CASSYEASNYGYTF. The CDR3 DNA follows: TGTGCCAGCAGTTACGAGGCATCTAACTATGGCTACACCTTC.

CDR3 bases: TGTGCCAGCAGCTTAGAGGCTTCCGGGACAGTTAACTATGGCTACACCTTC. Encoded protein: CASSLEASGTVNYGYTF. The chain recombines TRBV7-8 with TRBJ1-2; 7 bases map to TRBD1. CDR3 length: 17 residues. CDR1 SGHVS and CDR2 FQNEAQ come from the germline V gene. The ends lost 1 base at V and 1 base at J; junction bases unmatched: 9.

This clone was seen a few times. V is TRBV30 and J is TRBJ1-2; TRBD1 might be the D (6 bases). Germline V CDR1 and CDR2: GTSNPN, SVGIG (reference sequence). Between the trimmed V and J ends, which lost 4 bases and 8 bases, there was a span of 23 bases. The CDR3 extends over 15 amino acids. Here the CDR3 reads CAWTTLRLQGRGYTF. The CDR3 nucleotides are TGTGCCTGGACCACCCTCCGGCTACAGGGTCGAGGCTACACCTTC. The entire variable domain, with the rest obtained from reference TRBV30 and TRBJ1-2, is as follows: SQTIHQWPATLVQPVGSPLSLECTVEGTSNPNLYWYRQAAGRGLQLLFYSVGIGQISSEVPQNLSASRPQDRQFILSSKKLLLSDSGFYLCAWTTLRLQGRGYTFGSGTRLTVV.

The V gene is TRBV6-1, the J gene TRBJ1-3, with D tentatively TRBD1 (5 bases). With 5 bases removed from V and 3 bases from J, the gap between germline ends came to 11 bases. Germline V gives CDR1 MNHNS, CDR2 SASEGT. The length of the CDR3 is 14 residues. As DNA, the CDR3 is TGTGCCAGCAGTCCTGGGGGGGGTGGAAACACCATATATTTT. Translating it yields CASSPGGGGNTIYF.

The table lists this clone with a few counts. The rearrangement uses TRBV4-1 and TRBJ2-1; 8 bases align to TRBD1. This CDR3 has 15 residues. V gave up 4 bases and J gave up 0 bases; unmatched junction bases: 2. Looked up from germline, CDR1 is MGHRA and CDR2 is YSYEKL. CDR3 coding DNA: TGCGCCAGCAGCCGAACAGGGGGCTCCTACAATGAGCAGTTCTTC. It is translated as CASSRTGGSYNEQFF.

The rearrangement uses TRBV19 and TRBJ2-6; 8 nucleotides line up with TRBD1. Germline assignment: CDR1 LNHDA and CDR2 SQIVND (reference sequence). J was trimmed by 0 bases and V by 5 bases; bases with no gene match: 12. This CDR3 spans 19 amino acids. The CDR3 here is CASSPQAGQVVSGANVLTF. The CDR3 nucleotides are TGTGCCAGTAGTCCTCAGGCGGGACAGGTCGTCTCTGGGGCCAACGTCCTGACTTTC.

This clone has a handful of counts. The chain combines TRBV15 with TRBJ2-1, with unresolved D. CDR1 is LNHNV, CDR2 YYDKDF, per germline (reference sequence). The CDR3 consists of 15 residues. The germline V and J ends were trimmed by 1 base and 0 bases, with 7 bases remaining between them. CDR3 coding DNA: TGTGCCACCAGCAGAGTGCAGAACTCCTACAATGAGCAGTTCTTC. It is translated as CATSRVQNSYNEQFF.

The chain carries TRBV29-1 and TRBJ2-1; TRBD2 might be the D (6 bases). V lost 6 bases, J lost 4 bases, and 16 bases lay in between. The CDR3 runs to 14 residues. Germline V gene lookup returns CDR1 SQVTM and CDR2 ANQGSEA. CDR3 DNA: TGCAGCGTGGACCGACTAGGCATTTACAATGAGCAGTTCTTC. It yields the protein CSVDRLGIYNEQFF.

The genes are TRBV7-8 and TRBJ1-2; D possibly corresponds to TRBD1 (6 bases). Germline V gene sequence: CDR1 SGHVS, CDR2 FQNEAQ. Trimming took 1 base from V and 4 from J, leaving 13 bases between them. The CDR3 extends over 15 amino acids. The CDR3 loop reads CASSLEPGALYGYTF. Written as DNA, the CDR3 is TGTGCCAGCAGCTTAGAACCAGGGGCCCTCTATGGCTACACCTTC.

This clone was seen more than once but under ten times. This chain connects TRBV4-3 to TRBJ2-3; a possible D gene is TRBD2 (5 bases). V was cut by 1 base and J by 3 bases, with 5 bases left in between. CDR1 is LGHNA, CDR2 YSLEER, per germline. The CDR3 is made up of 13 amino acids. CDR3: CASSQAGTDTQYF. The CDR3 nucleotides are TGCGCCAGCAGCCAAGCGGGGACAGATACGCAGTATTTT.